The 18 T cell receptor beta chains below all came from one sample that was sequenced in a study of blood T cell repertoires in COVID-19. Assay: immunoSEQ multiplex PCR; the TCRdb copy retains only in-frame clones and omits some. The repertoire includes about 310,000 clones, roughly 91% of them detected once, and just under 9.5% sits in the top ten. The sequencing sample was made of PBMCs or T cells enriched from blood (not recorded which). The receptor source for this set is a woman aged 25-40 years who had recovered from COVID-19.

The V gene is TRBV27, the J gene TRBJ1-3, with 7 bases fitting TRBD1. The germline V gene has CDR1 MNHEY and CDR2 SMNVEV (reference sequence). V gave up 5 bases and J gave up 2 bases; unmatched junction bases: 3. The CDR3 is made up of 14 amino acids. The CDR3 sequence: CASSMTGTGNTIYF. DNA of the CDR3: TGTGCCAGCAGTATGACAGGGACTGGAAACACCATATATTTT.

This chain joins TRBV28 and TRBJ2-7; D gene uncertain. Germline V CDR1 and CDR2: MDHEN, SYDVKM. The CDR3 contains 13 residues. Trimming left V 6 bases short and J 7 bases short, with 16 bases between. The CDR3 DNA reads as TGTGCCAGCAGACCCCAAGTCCTCAGGGAGCAGTACTTC. Amino acids: CASRPQVLREQYF.

V gene TRBV7-8 combines with J gene TRBJ2-7, with TRBD2 as a possible D gene (6 bases). The V gene lost 2 bases and the J gene lost 3 bases, with 11 bases spanning the gap. The CDR3 has 14 residues. Germline V gives CDR1 SGHVS, CDR2 FQNEAQ. The CDR3 region is CASSLLRGNYEQYF. In DNA, the CDR3 is TGTGCCAGCAGCTTACTTCGGGGGAACTACGAGCAGTACTTC.

The chain couples TRBV29-1 to TRBJ2-7; unclear D gene. Germline loops: CDR1 SQVTM, CDR2 ANQGSEA. The V end lost 6 bases, the J end lost 5 bases, and 11 bases lay between the germline ends. This CDR3 has 11 residues. The CDR3 here is CSVRQVHEQYF. CDR3 sequence (DNA): TGCAGCGTGCGCCAGGTACACGAGCAGTACTTC.

The CDR3 sequence is CASSLQGWSNQPQHF. As DNA, the CDR3 is TGTGCCAGCAGCCTACAGGGTTGGAGCAATCAGCCCCAGCATTTT. The rearrangement links TRBV28 to TRBJ1-5; the D gene is possibly TRBD1 (6 bases). Germline lookup yields CDR1 MDHEN and CDR2 SYDVKM. V was shortened by 6 bases and J by 1 base, with 13 bases between the two germline ends. The CDR3 extends over 15 amino acids.

This chain uses TRBV25-1 with TRBJ2-1; 10 bases are a match to TRBD2. The junction had 8 bases not matched to a gene; V was cut back by 1 base and J by 8 bases. Germline lookup yields CDR1 MGHDK and CDR2 SYGVNS. There are 16 residues in the CDR3. The CDR3, as DNA: TGTGCCAGCAGTGAATTGTCTAGCGGGAGCTTCCATGAGCAGTTCTTC. Translating gives CASSELSSGSFHEQFF.

This chain links TRBV28 with TRBJ2-7, with 9 nucleotides matching TRBD1. Per germline, CDR1 MDHEN and CDR2 SYDVKM. This CDR3 region has 13 residues. V lost 6 bases and J lost 1; bases outside the gene matches: 1. The CDR3 region has the DNA TGTGCCAGCAGGGGACAGGGTTCCTACGAGCAGTACTTC. Amino acid sequence: CASRGQGSYEQYF.

This clone has only a few counts. The rearrangement uses TRBV28 and TRBJ1-5; TRBD1 is a possible D gene (6 bases). Germline CDR1 MDHEN, CDR2 SYDVKM. The CDR3 is 14 residues long. Trimming cost V 4 bases and J 1 base, with 8 bases left between them. CDR3 sequence reads: CASSSGQSNQPQHF. In DNA, the CDR3 is TGTGCCAGCAGTTCCGGACAGAGCAATCAGCCCCAGCATTTT. Based on the CDR3 plus reference TRBV28 and TRBJ1-5, the full variable domain is DVKVTQSSRYLVKRTGEKVFLECVQDMDHENMFWYRQDPGLGLRLIYFSYDVKMKEKGDIPEGYSVSREKKERFSLILESASTNQTSMYLCASSSGQSNQPQHFGDGTRLSIL.

The chain joins TRBV7-2 to TRBJ2-7, with 7 bases that match TRBD1. The CDR3 contains 13 residues. Germline loops: CDR1 SGHTA, CDR2 FQGNSA. With 3 bases clipped from V and 2 bases from J, the junction kept 1 base outside the gene matches. CDR3 sequence (DNA): TGTGCCAGCAGCTTTGACAGGGCCTACGAGCAGTACTTC. Protein: CASSFDRAYEQYF.

The CDR3 here is CATSRDPPRLLEANEQFF. The CDR3 DNA follows: TGTGCCACCAGCAGAGATCCCCCTCGACTCCTAGAGGCAAATGAGCAGTTCTTC. The chain recombines TRBV15 with TRBJ2-1; no reliable D call. Deletions cut 0 bases from V and 7 bases from J, with 22 bases between. Germline V gene sequence: CDR1 LNHNV, CDR2 YYDKDF (reference sequence). The CDR3 consists of 18 residues.

This clone showed up just once. The genes are TRBV7-2 and TRBJ2-1; 10 bases map to TRBD1. This CDR3 spans 16 amino acids. Germline V lookup: CDR1 SGHTA, CDR2 FQGNSA. J was trimmed by 2 bases and V by 0 bases; bases with no gene match: 1. The CDR3 sequence is CASSLAGTGAYNEQFF. For the CDR3, the DNA is TGTGCCAGCAGCTTAGCGGGGACAGGGGCCTACAATGAGCAGTTCTTC. The whole variable domain, filled in from reference TRBV7-2 and TRBJ2-1, reads GAGVSQSPSNKVTEKGKDVELRCDPISGHTALYWYRQSLGQGLEFLIYFQGNSAPDKSGLPSDRFSAERTGGSVSTLTIQRTQQEDSAVYLCASSLAGTGAYNEQFFGPGTRLTVL.

CDR3 sequence reads: CATSDFDRGRETQYF. DNA of the CDR3: TGTGCCACCAGTGATTTCGACAGGGGCAGAGAGACCCAGTACTTC. The chain employs TRBV24-1 and TRBJ2-5; 8 nucleotides agree with TRBD1. Germline CDR1 and CDR2: KGHDR and SFDVKD. With V trimmed by 1 base and J by 4 bases, 4 bases remained unmatched. The CDR3 sequence is 15 residues long.

In DNA form, the CDR3 reads TGTGCCATCAGTGAGTCTGGGGCAAGGCGCCCAGCTTTCTTT. It codes for CAISESGARRPAFF. V gene TRBV10-3 combines with J gene TRBJ1-1; weak D call: TRBD1 (5 bases). The germline V and J ends were trimmed by 0 bases and 10 bases, with 15 bases remaining between them. The CDR3 extends over 14 amino acids. Germline V lookup: CDR1 ENHRY, CDR2 SYGVKD.

The chain joins TRBV5-6 to TRBJ1-2; 9 bases are a match to TRBD1. The CDR3 contains 14 residues. Germline trimming cut 2 bases from V and 6 bases from J; bases unmatched to any gene: 5. Per germline, CDR1 SGHDT and CDR2 YYEEEE. The CDR3 reads CASSLAGQGHGYTF. The CDR3, as DNA: TGTGCCAGCAGCTTAGCGGGACAGGGACATGGCTACACCTTC.

V and J are TRBV11-2 and TRBJ2-1; 9 positions match TRBD2. This CDR3 comprises 18 residues. V shed 2 bases and J 0 bases; nucleotides not matched to a gene: 8. Germline CDR1 and CDR2: SGHAT and FQNNGV. Here the CDR3 DNA reads TGTGCCAGCAGCTTACCGAGCGGGAGGCCCAGCTCCTACAATGAGCAGTTCTTC. Its protein product is CASSLPSGRPSSYNEQFF.

This chain connects TRBV10-2 to TRBJ2-1, with 9 bases that match TRBD1. The CDR3 runs 14 residues. V gave up 3 bases and J gave up 4 bases; unmatched junction bases: 1. CDR1 and CDR2 from the germline V gene are WSHSY and SAAADI. This CDR3 reads CASSDGQGYNEQFF. As DNA, the CDR3 is TGCGCCAGCAGTGATGGACAGGGGTACAATGAGCAGTTCTTC.

V gene TRBV12-3 or TRBV12-4 combines with J gene TRBJ1-1; D is unclear. The CDR3 sequence is 13 residues long. The ends were cut back, 5 bases at V and 2 bases at J, with 9 bases in the middle. Written as DNA, the CDR3 is TGTGCCAGCAGTCCCCGGGGAAACACTGAAGCTTTCTTT. Its protein product is CASSPRGNTEAFF.

In regard to this clone: The identical CDR3 is also encoded by other nucleotide sequences in the sample. This chain connects TRBV27 to TRBJ2-7; D remains ambiguous. V was pared by 5 bases and J by 0 bases, with 14 bases between. This CDR3 has 15 amino acids. Germline values: CDR1 MNHEY, CDR2 SMNVEV (reference sequence). The CDR3 DNA follows: TGTGCCAGCAGTCCTTTTTTGCGTAGCTCCTACGAGCAGTACTTC. Residues: CASSPFLRSSYEQYF.